This is a list of T cell receptor beta chains from one sample in a study of identical twins. TCRdb re-analysed the 5' RACE reads in MiXCR, keeping a single row per CDR3 protein. The data show 420,000 or so distinct CDR3 sequences, approximately 18% seen once. The sample comprised naive T cells sorted from blood. These receptors were obtained from a man aged 50 to 59 in good health. The CDR3 runs from the conserved cysteine through the conserved F or W. The order of the fields is D gene, V gene, clone size, J gene, CDR3 DNA, CDR3 protein. The D gene is left open where the match is weak. Clone size is given for some rows only: seen once, a few or many times, or a class if the clone is expanded.

.	TRBV4-1	.	TRBJ2-6	TGCGCCAGCAGCGAGTCAGGGTTCACATCTGGGGCCAACGTCCTGACTTTC	CASSESGFTSGANVLTF
.	TRBV12-3/TRBV12-4	.	TRBJ2-7	TGTGCCAGCAGACCCTCCGGGACGGGCTCCTACGAGCAGTACTTC	CASRPSGTGSYEQYF
.	TRBV5-1	.	TRBJ2-2	TGCGCCAGCAGCTCGGGGGCGAACACCGGGGAGCTGTTTTTT	CASSSGANTGELFF
.	TRBV4-1	many	TRBJ1-1	TGCGCCAGCAGCCAAGACAGTCGCATGAACACTGAAGCTTTCTTT	CASSQDSRMNTEAFF
.	TRBV12-3/TRBV12-4	few	TRBJ1-5	TGTGCCAGCAGTCCTGGGACGGATAATCAGCCCCAGCATTTT	CASSPGTDNQPQHF
.	TRBV7-9	few	TRBJ2-1	TGTGCCAGCAGCGGAAGCCGGGACCAGGCCGGCAATGAGCAGTTCTTC	CASSGSRDQAGNEQFF
TRBD1	TRBV6-1	.	TRBJ1-5	TGTGCCAGCAGCCCGGGACAGGCGTCAACGCCCCAGCATTTT	CASSPGQASTPQHF
TRBD2	TRBV24-1	few	TRBJ2-1	TGTGCCACCAGTGAGGCGGGAGACGGATGGAACAATGAGCAGTTCTTC	CATSEAGDGWNNEQFF
.	TRBV25-1	few	TRBJ1-5	TGTGCCAGCAGTGAATTTGTTAGCAATCAGCCCCAGCATTTT	CASSEFVSNQPQHF
.	TRBV5-1	many	TRBJ1-4	TGCGCCAGCAATCGGGGGGAAGGTGAAAAACTGTTTTTT	CASNRGEGEKLFF
.	TRBV10-3	few	TRBJ2-2	TGTGCCATCAGGCAACCGACAGGGAACACCGGGGAGCTGTTTTTT	CAIRQPTGNTGELFF
.	TRBV9	many	TRBJ2-7	TGTGCCAGCAGCCCCCGCCGGGGACAAAACTACGAGCAGTACTTC	CASSPRRGQNYEQYF
TRBD1	TRBV29-1	.	TRBJ2-3	TGCAGCGTGGACAGGAGCCCAGATACGCAGTATTTT	CSVDRSPDTQYF
.	TRBV10-3	.	TRBJ2-1	TGTGCCATCAGTGTGACTAGTGGATCCTACAATGAGCAGTTCTTC	CAISVTSGSYNEQFF
.	TRBV5-5	.	TRBJ2-6	TGTGCCAGCAGTCCTGTAACTTTCTCTGGGGCCAACGTCCTGACTTTC	CASSPVTFSGANVLTF
TRBD1	TRBV20-1	.	TRBJ1-5	TGCAGTGCTAGGGGACAGGTTCATCAGCCCCAGCATTTT	CSARGQVHQPQHF
.	TRBV4-3	.	TRBJ2-1	TGCGCCAGCAGCCAAGATCTGGTAGGGGTCTACAATGAGCAGTTCTTC	CASSQDLVGVYNEQFF
TRBD2	TRBV4-3	few	TRBJ2-1	TGCGCCAGCAGCCAGGCTAGCGGGAGGCCTACCGGACGGGGGTATGAGCAGTTCTTC	CASSQASGRPTGRGYEQFF
TRBD1	TRBV6-5	many	TRBJ2-1	TGTGCCAGCAGTTACAACGTACAGGGGAAAAACAATGAGCAGTTCTTC	CASSYNVQGKNNEQFF
TRBD2	TRBV20-1	.	TRBJ2-5	TGCAGTGCCCGCCCCGCGGGAGTTACGGAGACCCAGTACTTC	CSARPAGVTETQYF
.	TRBV20-1	many	TRBJ2-3	TGCAGTGCTAGAGTTAGGGACACAGATACGCAGTATTTT	CSARVRDTDTQYF
.	TRBV7-3	many	TRBJ2-3	TGTGCCAGTTCGGGAAGTTCTAGCACAGATACGCAGTATTTT	CASSGSSSTDTQYF
TRBD2	TRBV12-3/TRBV12-4	many	TRBJ2-7	TGTGCCAGCAGTTCACTAGCGGGAGTCGAGCAGTACTTC	CASSSLAGVEQYF
TRBD2	TRBV12-3/TRBV12-4	.	TRBJ2-2	TGTGCCAGCAGTTTGAGCGGGGCGATTTCCGGGGAGCTGTTTTTT	CASSLSGAISGELFF
.	TRBV27	.	TRBJ2-2	TGTGCCAGCAGTCTTAGCGGAATACCCACGAACACCGGGGAGCTGTTTTTT	CASSLSGIPTNTGELFF
TRBD1	TRBV5-1	.	TRBJ2-1	TGCGCCAGCAGCTTGGGCAGGGGGCCCAATGAGCAGTTCTTC	CASSLGRGPNEQFF
.	TRBV29-1	many	TRBJ2-4	TGCAGCGTTGAAGAGGGGGAGAACATTCAGTACTTC	CSVEEGENIQYF
.	TRBV6-1	few	TRBJ1-6	TGTGCCAGCACCCCACTAAGGGGCAGGGGCAATTCACCCCTCCACTTT	CASTPLRGRGNSPLHF
.	TRBV29-1	few	TRBJ2-3	TGCAGCGTTGAAGTACCGGGCACAGATACGCAGTATTTT	CSVEVPGTDTQYF
.	TRBV6-1	few	TRBJ1-2	TGTGCCAGCAAAGTTGGCAAGAACTATGGCTACACCTTC	CASKVGKNYGYTF
.	TRBV7-9	.	TRBJ2-5	TGTGCCAGCAGCCCAACTTCTAGCGCCGAGACCCAGTACTTC	CASSPTSSAETQYF
TRBD1	TRBV12-3/TRBV12-4	.	TRBJ1-5	TGTGCCAGCAGCAAAGACAGGGACCAGCCCCAGCATTTT	CASSKDRDQPQHF
.	TRBV5-4	few	TRBJ2-5	TGTGCCAGCAGCTTGGCCAACGGCAGACGGGAGACCCAGTACTTC	CASSLANGRRETQYF
TRBD2	TRBV20-1	many	TRBJ2-3	TGCAGTGCTAGAGGGGCAGCGGGAGACAAAGATACGCAGTATTTT	CSARGAAGDKDTQYF
.	TRBV3-1	many	TRBJ1-3	TGTGCCAGCAGCCGAGGACCTGGAAACACCATATATTTT	CASSRGPGNTIYF
TRBD2	TRBV6-5	.	TRBJ2-7	TGTGCCAGCAGTTATGGACTAGCGGTTAACTCCTACGAGCAGTACTTC	CASSYGLAVNSYEQYF
.	TRBV20-1	.	TRBJ2-4	TGCAGTGCTAGGTCCTGGGGGGACAAAAACATTCAGTACTTC	CSARSWGDKNIQYF
TRBD1	TRBV7-9	few	TRBJ1-1	TGTGCCAGCAGCTTGGGACAGGGGCACACTGAAGCTTTCTTT	CASSLGQGHTEAFF
.	TRBV12-3/TRBV12-4	few	TRBJ2-6	TGTGCCAGCAGCCGCCGGGAGTCTGGGGCCAACGTCCTGACTTTC	CASSRRESGANVLTF
.	TRBV29-1	few	TRBJ2-5	TGCAGCGTTGAAGATCGCATCCGATTACAAGAGACCCAGTACTTC	CSVEDRIRLQETQYF
TRBD2	TRBV5-6	.	TRBJ2-3	TGTGCCAGCAGCTTGGCTACTAGCGGGGGGGCCGCAGATACGCAGTATTTT	CASSLATSGGAADTQYF
.	TRBV5-1	.	TRBJ1-1	TGCGCCAGCAGCTTGGGCGACAGAAAGATACTGAACACTGAAGCTTTCTTT	CASSLGDRKILNTEAFF
TRBD2	TRBV27	few	TRBJ2-3	TGTGCCAGCAGGCTACTAGCGGCTACAGATACGCAGTATTTT	CASRLLAATDTQYF
TRBD2	TRBV20-1	.	TRBJ2-5	TGCAGTGCTAGAGAATTCGCTAGCGGGGCACAAGAGACCCAGTACTTC	CSAREFASGAQETQYF
TRBD2	TRBV20-1	many	TRBJ2-3	TGCAGTGCGCCCAACCCGGGACTAGCGGGGGCCACAGATACGCAGTATTTT	CSAPNPGLAGATDTQYF
TRBD2	TRBV7-9	.	TRBJ2-7	TGTGCCAGCGGGGGGACTAGCGGGGGCTACGAGCAGTACTTC	CASGGTSGGYEQYF
.	TRBV12-3/TRBV12-4	few	TRBJ2-1	TGTGCCAGCAGTTTACTTGGGGGGTTGGATGAGCAGTTCTTC	CASSLLGGLDEQFF